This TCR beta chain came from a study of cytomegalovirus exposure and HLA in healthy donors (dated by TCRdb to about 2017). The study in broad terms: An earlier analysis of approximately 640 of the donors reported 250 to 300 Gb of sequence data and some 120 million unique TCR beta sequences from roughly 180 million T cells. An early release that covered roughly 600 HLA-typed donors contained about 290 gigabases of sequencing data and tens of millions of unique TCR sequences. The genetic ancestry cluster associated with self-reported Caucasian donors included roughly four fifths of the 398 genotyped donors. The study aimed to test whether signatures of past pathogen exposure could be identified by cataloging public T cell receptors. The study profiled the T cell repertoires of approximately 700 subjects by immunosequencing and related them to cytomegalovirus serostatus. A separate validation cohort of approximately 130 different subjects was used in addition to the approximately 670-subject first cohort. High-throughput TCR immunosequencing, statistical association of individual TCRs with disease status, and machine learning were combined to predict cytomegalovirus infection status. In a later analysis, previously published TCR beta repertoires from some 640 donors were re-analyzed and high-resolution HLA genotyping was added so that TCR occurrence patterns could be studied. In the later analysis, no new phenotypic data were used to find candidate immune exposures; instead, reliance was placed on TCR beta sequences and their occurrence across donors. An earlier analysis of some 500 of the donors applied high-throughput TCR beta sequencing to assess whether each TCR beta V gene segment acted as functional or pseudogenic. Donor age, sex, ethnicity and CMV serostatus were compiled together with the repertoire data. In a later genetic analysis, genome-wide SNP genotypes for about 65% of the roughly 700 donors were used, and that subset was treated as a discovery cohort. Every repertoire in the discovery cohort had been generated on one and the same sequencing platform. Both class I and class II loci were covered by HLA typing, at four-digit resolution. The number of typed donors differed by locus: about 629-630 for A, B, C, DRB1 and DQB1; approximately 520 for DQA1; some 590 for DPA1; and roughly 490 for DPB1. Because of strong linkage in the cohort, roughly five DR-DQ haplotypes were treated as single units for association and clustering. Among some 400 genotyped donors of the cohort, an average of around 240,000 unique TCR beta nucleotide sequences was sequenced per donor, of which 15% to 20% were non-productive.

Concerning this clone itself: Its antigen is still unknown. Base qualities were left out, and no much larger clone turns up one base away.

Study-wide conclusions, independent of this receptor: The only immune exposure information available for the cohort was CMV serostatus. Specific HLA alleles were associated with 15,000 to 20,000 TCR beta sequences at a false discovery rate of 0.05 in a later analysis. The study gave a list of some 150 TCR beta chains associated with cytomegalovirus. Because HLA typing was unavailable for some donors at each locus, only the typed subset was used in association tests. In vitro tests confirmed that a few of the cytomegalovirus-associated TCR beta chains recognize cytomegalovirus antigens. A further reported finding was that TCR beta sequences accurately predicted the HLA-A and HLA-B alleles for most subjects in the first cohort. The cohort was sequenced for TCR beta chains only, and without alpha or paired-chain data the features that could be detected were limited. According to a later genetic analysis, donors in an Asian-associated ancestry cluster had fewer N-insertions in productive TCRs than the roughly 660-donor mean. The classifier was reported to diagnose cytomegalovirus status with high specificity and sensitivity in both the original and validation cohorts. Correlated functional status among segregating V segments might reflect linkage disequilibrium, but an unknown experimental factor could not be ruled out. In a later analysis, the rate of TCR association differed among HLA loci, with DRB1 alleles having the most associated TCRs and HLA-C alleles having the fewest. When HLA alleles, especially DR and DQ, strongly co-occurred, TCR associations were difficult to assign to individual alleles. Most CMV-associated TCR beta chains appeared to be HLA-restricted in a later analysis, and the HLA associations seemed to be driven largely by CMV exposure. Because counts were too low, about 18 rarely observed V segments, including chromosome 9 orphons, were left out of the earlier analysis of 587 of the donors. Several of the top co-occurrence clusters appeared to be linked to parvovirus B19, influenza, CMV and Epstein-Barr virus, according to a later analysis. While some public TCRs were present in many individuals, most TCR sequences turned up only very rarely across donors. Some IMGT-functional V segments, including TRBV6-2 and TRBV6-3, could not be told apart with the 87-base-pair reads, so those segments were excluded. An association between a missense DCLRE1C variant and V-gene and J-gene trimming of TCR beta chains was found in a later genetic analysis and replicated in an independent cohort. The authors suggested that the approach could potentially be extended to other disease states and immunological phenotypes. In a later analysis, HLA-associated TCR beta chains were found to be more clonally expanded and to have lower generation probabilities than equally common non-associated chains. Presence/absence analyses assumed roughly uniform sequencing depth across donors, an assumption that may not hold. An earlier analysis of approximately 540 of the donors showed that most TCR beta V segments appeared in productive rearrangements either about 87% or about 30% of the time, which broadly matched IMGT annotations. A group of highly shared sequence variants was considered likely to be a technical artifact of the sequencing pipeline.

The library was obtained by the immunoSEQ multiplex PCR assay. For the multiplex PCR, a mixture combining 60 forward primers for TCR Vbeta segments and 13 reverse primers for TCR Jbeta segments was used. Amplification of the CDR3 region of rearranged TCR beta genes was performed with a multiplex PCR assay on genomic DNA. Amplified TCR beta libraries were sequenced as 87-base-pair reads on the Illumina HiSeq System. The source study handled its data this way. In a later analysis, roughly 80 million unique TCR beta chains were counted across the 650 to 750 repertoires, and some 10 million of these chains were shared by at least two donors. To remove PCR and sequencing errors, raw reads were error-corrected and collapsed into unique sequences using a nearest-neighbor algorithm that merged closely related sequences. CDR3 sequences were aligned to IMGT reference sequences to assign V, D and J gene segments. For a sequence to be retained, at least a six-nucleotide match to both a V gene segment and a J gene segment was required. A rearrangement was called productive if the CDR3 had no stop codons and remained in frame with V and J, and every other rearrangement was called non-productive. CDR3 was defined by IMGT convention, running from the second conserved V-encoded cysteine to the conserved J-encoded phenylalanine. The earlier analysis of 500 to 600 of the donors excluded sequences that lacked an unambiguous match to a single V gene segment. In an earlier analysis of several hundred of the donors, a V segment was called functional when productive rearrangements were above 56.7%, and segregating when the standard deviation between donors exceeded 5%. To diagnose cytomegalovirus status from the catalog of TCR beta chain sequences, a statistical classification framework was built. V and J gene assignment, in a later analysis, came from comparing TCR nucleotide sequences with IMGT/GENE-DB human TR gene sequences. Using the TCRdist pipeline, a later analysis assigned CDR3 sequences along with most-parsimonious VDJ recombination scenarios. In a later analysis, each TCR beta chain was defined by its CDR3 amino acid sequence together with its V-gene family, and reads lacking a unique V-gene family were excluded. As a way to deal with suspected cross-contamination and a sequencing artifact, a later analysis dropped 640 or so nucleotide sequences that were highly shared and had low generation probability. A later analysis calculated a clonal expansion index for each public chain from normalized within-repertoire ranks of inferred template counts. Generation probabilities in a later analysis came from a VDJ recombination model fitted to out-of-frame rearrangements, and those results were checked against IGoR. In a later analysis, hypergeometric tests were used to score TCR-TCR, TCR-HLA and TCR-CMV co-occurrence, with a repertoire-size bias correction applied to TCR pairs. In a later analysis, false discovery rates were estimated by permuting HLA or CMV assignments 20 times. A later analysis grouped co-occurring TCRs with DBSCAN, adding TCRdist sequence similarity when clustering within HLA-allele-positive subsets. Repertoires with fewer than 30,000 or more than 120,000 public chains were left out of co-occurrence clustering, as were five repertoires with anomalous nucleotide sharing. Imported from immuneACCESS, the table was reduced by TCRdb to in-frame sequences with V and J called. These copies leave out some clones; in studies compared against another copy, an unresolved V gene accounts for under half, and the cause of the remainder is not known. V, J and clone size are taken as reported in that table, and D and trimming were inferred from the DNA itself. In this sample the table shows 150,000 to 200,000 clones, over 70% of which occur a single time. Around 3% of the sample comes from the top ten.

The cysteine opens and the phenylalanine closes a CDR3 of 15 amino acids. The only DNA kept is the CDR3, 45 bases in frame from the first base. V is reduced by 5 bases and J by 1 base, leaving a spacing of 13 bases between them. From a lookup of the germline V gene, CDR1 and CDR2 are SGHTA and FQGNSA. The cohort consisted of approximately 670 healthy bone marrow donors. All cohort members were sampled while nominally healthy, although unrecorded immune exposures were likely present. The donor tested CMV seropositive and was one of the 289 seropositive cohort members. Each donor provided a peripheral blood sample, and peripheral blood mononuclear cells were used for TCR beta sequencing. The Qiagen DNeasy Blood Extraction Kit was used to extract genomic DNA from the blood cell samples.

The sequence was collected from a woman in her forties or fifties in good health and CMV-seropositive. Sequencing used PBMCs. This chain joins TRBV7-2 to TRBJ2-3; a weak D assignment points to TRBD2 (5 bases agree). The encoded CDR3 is CASSPDLFGTDTQYF. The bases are TGTGCCAGCAGCCCGGACTTATTCGGCACAGATACGCAGTATTTT.